This TCR beta chain was profiled in a study of T cell repertoires in cytomegalovirus infection (dated by TCRdb to between 2019 and 2020). General notes on the study: Peptide stimulations targeted recently identified HLA-C-restricted CMV epitopes, whose presentation resists viral immunomodulation, together with well-studied HLA-B-restricted epitopes. Because public TCR beta signatures pointed to carriage of CMV infection together with the matching HLA type, the HLA type of each donor mattered for the analysis.

Taken from the germline V gene (reference sequence), the CDR1 and CDR2 loops are LNHDA and SQIVND. V lost 7 bases and J lost 0 bases; the stretch between them is 9 bases long. The CDR3 holds 13 amino acids from the cysteine to the phenylalanine. The DNA shown is the 39-base CDR3, in frame from base 1. The meaning of the sample's treatment or condition label: in vitro stimulation with specific CMV peptide epitopes to enrich CMV-specific T cells. Instrument on record: Illumina HiSeq 1500. TCRdb redid the processing of the public reads, applying fastp at Q25 and MiXCR, and retained in-frame beta chains. CDR3 protein duplicates are merged, each entry listing the most common genes and DNA. The sample yields more than 300,000 distinct CDR3 sequences; 34% were counted once. The leading ten clones occupy roughly 13% of the sample. In its sample, this clonotype was seen a few times. What this receptor recognizes is not known. Base qualities are not provided; no much larger clone lies one nucleotide away.

Points the paper makes about the study in general: In the ex vivo response, HLA-C-restricted CMV-specific TCR beta clonotypes were dominant, and in two of eight donors the single most frequent clonotype came from this HLA-C-restricted group. Carriers of CMV infection plus the relevant HLA type were discriminated by the cumulative frequency of public TCR beta family members in the study cohort and in an independent roughly 350-donor cohort.

The clonotype originates from a human donor in good health (CMV status not recorded). Some clones in this sample may be carry-over from other donors' samples. The chain is made from TRBV19 and TRBJ1-1; there is no confident call for the D gene. The sequencing used cultured PBMCs, collected from culture after CMV antigen stimulation. CDR3 reads: CASKGRMNTEAFF. In nucleotide form, the sequence is TGTGCCAGTAAGGGAAGAATGAACACTGAAGCTTTCTTT.